This T cell receptor beta chain was observed in a study of control samples from healthy donors and cancer patients. Data came from immunoSEQ multiplex PCR; TCRdb stores just in-frame clones and leaves some out. The data contain some 130,000 clones, roughly 90% of them singletons. V lost 3 bases, J lost 8 bases, and 4 bases stayed unmatched. CDR3 length: 12 amino acids. The germline V gene encodes CDR1 SGHRS and CDR2 YFSETQ. The V gene is TRBV5-1, the J gene TRBJ1-1; 7 bases line up with TRBD1. This TCR was recovered from a middle-aged man in good health. The sample comprised blood. Written as DNA, the CDR3 is TGCGCCAGCAGCTGGACAGGACTCGAAGCTTTCTTT. Protein sequence: CASSWTGLEAFF.